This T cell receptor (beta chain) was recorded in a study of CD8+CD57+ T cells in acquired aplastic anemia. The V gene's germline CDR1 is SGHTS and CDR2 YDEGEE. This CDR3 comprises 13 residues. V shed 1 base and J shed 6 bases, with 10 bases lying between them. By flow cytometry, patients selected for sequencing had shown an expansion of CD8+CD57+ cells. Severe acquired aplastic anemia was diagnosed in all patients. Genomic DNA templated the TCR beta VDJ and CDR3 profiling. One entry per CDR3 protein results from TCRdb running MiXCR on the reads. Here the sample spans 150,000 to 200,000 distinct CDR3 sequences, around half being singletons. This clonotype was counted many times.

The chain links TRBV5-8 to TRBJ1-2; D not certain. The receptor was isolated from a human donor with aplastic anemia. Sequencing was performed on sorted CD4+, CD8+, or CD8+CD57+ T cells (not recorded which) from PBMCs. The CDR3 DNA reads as TGTGCCAGCAGCTTGACCAGTGGACATGGCTACACCTTC. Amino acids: CASSLTSGHGYTF. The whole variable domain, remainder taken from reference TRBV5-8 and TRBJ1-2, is EAGVTQSPTHLIKTRGQQATLRCSPISGHTSVYWYQQALGLGLQFLLWYDEGEERNRGNFPPRFSGRQFPNYSSELNVNALELEDSALYLCASSLTSGHGYTFGSGTRLTVV.